One and the same sample provided the 27 T cell receptor beta chains below, sequenced in a study of OX40 agonist ivuxolimab in advanced cancers. Clones were read by immunoSEQ multiplex PCR, and TCRdb kept only the in-frame ones, dropping some. The sample consists of 72,000 or so clones, over 70% of them appearing once. The specimen was CD4+ or CD8+ T cells sorted from blood, collected in a trial of the OX40 agonist ivuxolimab. The source is an adult with an advanced solid tumor such as melanoma, head and neck, liver or kidney cancer.

The chain has TRBV9 and TRBJ2-1; D gene unclear. There are 12 residues in the CDR3. Germline CDR1 reads SGDLS; CDR2 reads YYNGEE. V was clipped by 0 bases and J by 10 bases, with 8 bases between them. CDR3 in DNA: TGTGCCAGCAGCGTAGCGGGTTGGGAGCAGTTCTTC. The encoded protein is CASSVAGWEQFF.

The gene calls are TRBV9 and TRBJ2-3; D is unclear. The V gene's germline CDR1 is SGDLS and CDR2 YYNGEE. CDR3 length equals 12 residues. The V gene lost 4 bases and the J gene lost 1 base, with 4 bases spanning the gap. CDR3 DNA sequence: TGTGCCAGCAGCCCACGCACAGATACGCAGTATTTT. It is translated as CASSPRTDTQYF.

This chain connects TRBV5-8 to TRBJ2-1, with TRBD2 matching over 7 bases. Germline V CDR1 and CDR2: SGHTS, YDEGEE. V lost 0 bases and J lost 0; bases outside the gene matches: 0. The CDR3 has 15 residues. DNA for the CDR3: TGTGCCAGCAGCTTGGGCGGGAGCTCCTACAATGAGCAGTTCTTC. Translation: CASSLGGSSYNEQFF.

J is TRBJ2-5 and V is TRBV7-2; D may be TRBD2 (7 bases). The V and J ends lost 5 bases and 3 bases respectively, with 19 bases between them. Germline CDR1 and CDR2: SGHTA and FQGNSA. This CDR3 has 16 amino acids. CDR3 residues: CASSRSLAAGEETQYF. The CDR3 DNA reads TGTGCCAGCAGCCGAAGCCTAGCGGCAGGGGAAGAGACCCAGTACTTC.

The chain employs TRBV7-3 and TRBJ2-1; 11 nucleotides line up with TRBD2. Trimming cost V 5 bases and J 6 bases; bases outside gene matches: 9. The CDR3 sequence is 16 residues long. Germline CDR1 is SGHTA and CDR2 is FQGTGA. The CDR3 here is CASSSIAGGPLNEQFF. The CDR3 DNA reads as TGTGCCAGCAGCAGTATAGCGGGAGGGCCCCTCAATGAGCAGTTCTTC.

The chain links TRBV7-2 to TRBJ2-1; a possible D gene is TRBD2 (5 bases). The CDR3 totals 14 residues. V lost 0 bases and J lost 5, with 8 bases in between. Germline V gives CDR1 SGHTA, CDR2 FQGNSA. The CDR3 protein is CASSLAGVNNEQFF. The CDR3 DNA reads TGTGCCAGCAGCTTAGCGGGAGTTAACAATGAGCAGTTCTTC.

The V call is TRBV7-2, the J call TRBJ2-1; 7 nucleotides line up with TRBD2. The trim removed 5 bases at V and 4 bases at J, leaving 17 bases unmatched. Germline loops: CDR1 SGHTA, CDR2 FQGNSA. The CDR3 sequence is 18 residues long. Written as DNA, the CDR3 is TGTGCCAGCAGCCCGGTAGGGGCGGGAGCTGGGGCATACAATGAGCAGTTCTTC. Its translation: CASSPVGAGAGAYNEQFF.

This chain connects TRBV6-5 to TRBJ1-1, with 11 bases that match TRBD1. V dropped 2 bases and J dropped 5; count of bases not matched to a gene: 1. This CDR3 has 14 amino acids. Germline CDR1 is MNHEY and CDR2 is SVGAGI. The CDR3: CASSYGQGATEAFF. The CDR3 coding sequence is TGTGCCAGCAGTTACGGACAGGGGGCAACTGAAGCTTTCTTT.

A single count supports this clone. J is TRBJ1-3 and V is TRBV7-9, with D maybe TRBD1 (5 bases). The germline V gene encodes CDR1 SEHNR and CDR2 FQNEAQ (reference sequence). This CDR3 is built from 16 residues. Trimming took off 5 bases at V and 5 bases at J, with 19 bases between the two ends. This CDR3 is CASSLLGRGIRNTIYF. The DNA of the CDR3 is TGTGCCAGCAGCCTCCTTGGTAGGGGCATCAGAAACACCATATATTTT. The whole variable domain, remainder taken from reference TRBV7-9 and TRBJ1-3, is DTGVSQNPRHKITKRGQNVTFRCDPISEHNRLYWYRQTLGQGPEFLTYFQNEAQLEKSRLLSDRFSAERPKGSFSTLEIQRTEQGDSAMYLCASSLLGRGIRNTIYFGEGSWLTVV.

The J gene is TRBJ1-4, the V gene TRBV7-9; D gene ambiguous. CDR3 length: 16 amino acids. Germline loops: CDR1 SEHNR, CDR2 FQNEAQ (reference sequence). The V gene lost 2 bases and the J gene lost 6 bases, with 16 bases spanning the gap. This CDR3 reads CASSLSSSAVHEKLFF. CDR3 bases: TGTGCCAGCAGCTTATCTTCTTCCGCAGTTCATGAAAAACTGTTTTTT.

This chain connects TRBV19 to TRBJ2-7; 9 nucleotides agree with TRBD1. The junction had 7 bases not matched to a gene; V was cut back by 3 bases and J by 7 bases. Germline CDR1 reads LNHDA; CDR2 reads SQIVND (reference sequence). The CDR3 loop spans 14 amino acids. The CDR3 coding sequence is TGTGCCAGTAGTATCCGGGGACAGGGAGGTGAGCAGTACTTC. Protein: CASSIRGQGGEQYF.

V and J are TRBV18 and TRBJ2-7, with D perhaps matching TRBD1 (6 bases). V was clipped by 4 bases and J by 4 bases, with 14 bases between them. The CDR3 is made up of 14 amino acids. Germline loops: CDR1 KGHSH, CDR2 LQKENI. Here the CDR3 reads CASSHPGTSYEQYF. CDR3 sequence (DNA): TGTGCCAGCTCACACCCCGGGACATCTTACGAGCAGTACTTC. Looking up the rest from reference TRBV18 and TRBJ2-7 gives the full variable domain: NAGVMQNPRHLVRRRGQEARLRCSPMKGHSHVYWYRQLPEEGLKFMVYLQKENIIDESGMPKERFSAEFPKEGPSILRIQQVVRGDSAAYFCASSHPGTSYEQYFGPGTRLTVT.

The rearrangement links TRBV6-6 to TRBJ1-5, with a tentative D call TRBD1 (6 bases). This CDR3 is built from 14 residues. The V end was cut by 8 bases, the J end by 5 bases, with 16 bases between. Germline V CDR1 and CDR2: MNHNY, SVGAGI (reference sequence). The CDR3 coding sequence is TGTGCCAGCGGGAACAGGGTACACCATCAGCCCCAGCATTTT. Residues: CASGNRVHHQPQHF.

The chain carries TRBV27 and TRBJ1-1; possibly TRBD1 for D (5 bases). There are 14 residues in the CDR3. Germline CDR1 and CDR2: MNHEY and SMNVEV (reference sequence). Trimming pared 6 bases from V and 7 bases from J, leaving 18 bases between. The CDR3 sequence is CASRLQVGIDEAFF. CDR3 in DNA: TGTGCCAGCAGGTTACAGGTGGGGATTGATGAAGCTTTCTTT.

This clone came up a few times. The CDR3 spells CASRREWADTQYF. The CDR3 nucleotides read TGCGCCAGCAGGAGGGAGTGGGCAGATACGCAGTATTTT. The chain uses TRBV5-1 and TRBJ2-3; maybe TRBD2 (5 bases). This CDR3 has 13 residues. V was cut by 5 bases and J by 4 bases, with 11 bases left in between. Germline CDR1 reads SGHRS; CDR2 reads YFSETQ.

CDR3 sequence (DNA): TGTGCCAGCAGTTCAGAGTACAGGGAGCAGTACTTC. Its translation is CASSSEYREQYF. V gene TRBV27 combines with J gene TRBJ2-7; the D gene is possibly TRBD1 (5 bases). The V end was cut by 4 bases, the J end by 7 bases, with 11 bases between. CDR1 and CDR2 from the germline V gene are MNHEY and SMNVEV (reference sequence). The CDR3 loop spans 12 amino acids.

The CDR3 is CATSEGSSGANVLTF. The CDR3 DNA follows: TGTGCCACCAGCGAAGGGAGCTCTGGGGCCAACGTCCTGACTTTC. The chain uses TRBV15 and TRBJ2-6; D perhaps matches TRBD2 (5 bases). Germline V CDR1 and CDR2: LNHNV, YYDKDF (reference sequence). The CDR3 is 15 residues long. V was clipped by 5 bases and J by 0 bases, with 8 bases between them.

The chain carries TRBV5-4 and TRBJ2-2, with TRBD2 as a possible D gene (5 bases). Germline V gene data show CDR1 as SGHNT and CDR2 as YYREEE (reference sequence). V was trimmed by 4 bases and J by 0 bases, leaving 13 bases between them. The CDR3 is made up of 16 amino acids. The CDR3 loop reads CASSPFTRSNTGELFF. For the CDR3, the DNA is TGTGCCAGCAGCCCGTTTACTAGATCGAACACCGGGGAGCTGTTTTTT.

The V and J genes are TRBV25-1 and TRBJ1-1; unclear D gene. Germline V gene data show CDR1 as MGHDK and CDR2 as SYGVNS. V lost 4 bases and J 1 base, leaving 10 bases between the germline ends. This CDR3 has 14 amino acids. CDR3 coding DNA: TGTGCCAGCAGTGCCGCAGGCGCGAACACTGAAGCTTTCTTT. As protein: CASSAAGANTEAFF.

This sequence joins TRBV18 and TRBJ2-7; no clear D. Germline V gives CDR1 KGHSH, CDR2 LQKENI. With 0 bases removed from V and 4 bases from J, the gap between germline ends came to 4 bases. The CDR3 is 12 residues long. The CDR3 DNA follows: TGTGCCAGCTCACCACCGACTTACGAGCAGTACTTC. Translated, it gives CASSPPTYEQYF.

The V gene is TRBV18, the J gene TRBJ2-5; 8 bases are shared with TRBD1. The germline V gene has CDR1 KGHSH and CDR2 LQKENI. Trimming at V came to 4 bases and at J to 5 bases, leaving 3 bases not matched to a gene. The CDR3 loop spans 13 amino acids. The CDR3 nucleotides are TGTGCCAGCTCACTGACAGGGGAGGAGACCCAGTACTTC. This sequence encodes CASSLTGEETQYF. The variable domain in full, with the rest retrieved from reference TRBV18 and TRBJ2-5, is NAGVMQNPRHLVRRRGQEARLRCSPMKGHSHVYWYRQLPEEGLKFMVYLQKENIIDESGMPKERFSAEFPKEGPSILRIQQVVRGDSAAYFCASSLTGEETQYFGPGTRLLVL.

V usage is TRBV19 and J usage is TRBJ2-7; D might be TRBD1 (6 bases). The CDR3 is 12 residues long. CDR1 is LNHDA, CDR2 SQIVND, per germline (reference sequence). V was pared by 5 bases and J by 5 bases, with 10 bases between. CDR3 sequence: CASSLQGHEQYF. The CDR3 coding sequence is TGTGCCAGTAGTCTACAGGGCCACGAGCAGTACTTC.

The J gene is TRBJ2-4, the V gene TRBV11-2, with D possibly called TRBD1 or TRBD2 (5 bases each). The CDR3 has 16 residues. Germline assignment: CDR1 SGHAT and CDR2 FQNNGV. V lost 0 bases and J 1 base, leaving 10 bases between the germline ends. CDR3 sequence reads: CASSLDRGRAKNIQYF. DNA for the CDR3: TGTGCCAGCAGCTTAGATCGGGGCAGGGCCAAAAACATTCAGTACTTC.

The J gene is TRBJ2-7, the V gene TRBV6-5, with TRBD2 as a possible D gene (6 bases). CDR3 length equals 14 residues. Trimming took off 6 bases at V and 7 bases at J, with 19 bases between the two ends. Per germline, CDR1 MNHEY and CDR2 SVGAGI. The CDR3 bases are TGTGCCAGCAGAAGAGCGGGCGGCTCCCTGGAGCAGTACTTC. It translates to CASRRAGGSLEQYF.

Remarks on this clone: A much larger clone lies a single base off, so this may be a read error. The V call is TRBV6-1, the J call TRBJ2-3; 12 bases align to TRBD2. Germline values: CDR1 MNHNS, CDR2 SASEGT. The CDR3 has 15 amino acids. Unmatched junction bases numbered 0, after V lost 4 bases and J lost 1 base. CDR3 sequence (DNA): TGTGCCAGCAGTGGACTAGCGGGGGGCACAGATACGCAGTATTTT. As protein: CASSGLAGGTDTQYF.

The V and J genes are TRBV5-1 and TRBJ2-1; 9 bases map to TRBD2. The germline V gene has CDR1 SGHRS and CDR2 YFSETQ. The CDR3 runs 16 residues. The ends lost 0 bases at V and 9 bases at J; junction bases unmatched: 10. Here the CDR3 reads CASSLGPGLAGGEQFF. DNA of the CDR3: TGCGCCAGCAGCTTGGGGCCGGGACTAGCAGGTGGTGAGCAGTTCTTC.

This chain connects TRBV4-2 to TRBJ1-4, with a tentative D call TRBD1 (5 bases). The germline CDR1 and CDR2 sequences are LGHNA and YNFKEQ. V was pared by 0 bases and J by 8 bases, with 13 bases between. The CDR3 sequence is 15 residues long. The CDR3 protein is CASSQDRGEAEKLFF. As DNA, the CDR3 is TGTGCCAGCAGCCAAGATCGGGGGGAAGCGGAAAAACTGTTTTTT.